This TCR beta chain emerged from a study of cytomegalovirus exposure and HLA in healthy donors. About the research overall: Earlier, 150 million to 200 million T cells were analyzed, and some 120 million unique TCR beta sequences were found among them.

Germline CDR1 and CDR2: MDHEN and SYDVKM. With 8 bases clipped from V and 6 bases from J, the junction kept 9 bases outside the gene matches. The CDR3 runs to 14 residues. This clone was seen a few times. PCR employed 60 Vbeta and 13 Jbeta primers. Using immunoSEQ multiplex PCR, the repertoire was profiled, and TCRdb retains in-frame clones only, with some absent. Here the sample spans around 97,000 clones, approximately 9% being singletons. Sequencing input: PBMCs. This receptor was taken from a middle-aged man in good health and CMV-seropositive. The V and J genes are TRBV28 and TRBJ1-5; TRBD1 matches 8 bases. CDR3 sequence (DNA): TGTGCCAGCTACACAGGGGGAGGCGGTCAGCCCCAGCATTTT. Its translation is CASYTGGGGQPQHF.